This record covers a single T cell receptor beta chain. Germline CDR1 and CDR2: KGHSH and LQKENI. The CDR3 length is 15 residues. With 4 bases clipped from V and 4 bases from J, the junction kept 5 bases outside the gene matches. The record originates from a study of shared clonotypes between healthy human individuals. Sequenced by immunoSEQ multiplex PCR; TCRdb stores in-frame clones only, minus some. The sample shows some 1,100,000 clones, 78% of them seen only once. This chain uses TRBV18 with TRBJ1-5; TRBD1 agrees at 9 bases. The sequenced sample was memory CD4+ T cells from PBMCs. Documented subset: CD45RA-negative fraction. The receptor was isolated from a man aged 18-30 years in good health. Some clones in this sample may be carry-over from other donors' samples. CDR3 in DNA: TGTGCCAGCTCACGGACGGGACAGGGAAATCAGCCCCAGCATTTT. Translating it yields CASSRTGQGNQPQHF.